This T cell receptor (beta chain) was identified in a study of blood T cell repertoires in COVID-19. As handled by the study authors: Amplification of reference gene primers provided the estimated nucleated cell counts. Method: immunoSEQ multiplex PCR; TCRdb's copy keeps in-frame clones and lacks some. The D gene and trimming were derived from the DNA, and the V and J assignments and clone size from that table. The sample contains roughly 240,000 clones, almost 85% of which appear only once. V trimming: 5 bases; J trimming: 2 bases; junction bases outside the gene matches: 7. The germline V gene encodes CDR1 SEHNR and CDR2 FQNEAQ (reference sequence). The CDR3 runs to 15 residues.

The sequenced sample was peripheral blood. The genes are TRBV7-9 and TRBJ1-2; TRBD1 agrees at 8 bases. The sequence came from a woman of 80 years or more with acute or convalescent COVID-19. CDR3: CASSQGTGYNYGYTF. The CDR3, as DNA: TGTGCCAGCAGCCAAGGGACAGGATACAACTATGGCTACACCTTC.